A single sample is the source of the 3 T cell receptor beta chains below, sequenced in a study of neurological immune-mediated disorders. TCRdb passed the 5' RACE reads through MiXCR, listing each CDR3 protein once. The sample has some 55,000 distinct CDR3 sequences, more than 7% seen once; the top ten hold over 1.5%. Indicated time point: longitudinal time-point 3. Sample: PBMCs. The receptors shown here come from a woman between 40 and 55 years old in good health.

This clonotype occurred many times. The gene calls are TRBV20-1 and TRBJ2-7, with TRBD2 identical over 14 bases. The length of the CDR3 is 15 residues. Losses at the gene ends were 5 bases for V and 3 bases for J; bases not matched to a gene: 6. Germline V CDR1 and CDR2: DFQATT, SNEGSKA (reference sequence). The CDR3 DNA is TGCAGTGCTCTCGGGACTAGCGGGAGTCACTACGAGCAGTACTTC. Translating it yields CSALGTSGSHYEQYF.

This clonotype was seen many times. The chain couples TRBV20-1 to TRBJ2-7; 12 bases match TRBD2. V shed 0 bases and J 6 bases; nucleotides not matched to a gene: 21. In germline, CDR1 is DFQATT, CDR2 SNEGSKA (reference sequence). This CDR3 comprises 20 residues. In nucleotides, the CDR3 is TGCAGTGCTAGAGATAGTCTCCGGCTAGCGGGAGGGCGACGTTGGTCCGAGCAGTACTTC. Residues: CSARDSLRLAGGRRWSEQYF.

This clonotype was found many times. This sequence joins TRBV9 and TRBJ2-6; no clear D. Trimming pared 6 bases from V and 3 bases from J, leaving 13 bases between. The CDR3 sequence is 15 residues long. CDR1 is SGDLS and CDR2 is YYNGEE in the germline V gene. CDR3 DNA sequence: TGTGCCAGCACCGAAGACACGAGTGGGGCCAACGTCCTGACTTTC. This codes for CASTEDTSGANVLTF.